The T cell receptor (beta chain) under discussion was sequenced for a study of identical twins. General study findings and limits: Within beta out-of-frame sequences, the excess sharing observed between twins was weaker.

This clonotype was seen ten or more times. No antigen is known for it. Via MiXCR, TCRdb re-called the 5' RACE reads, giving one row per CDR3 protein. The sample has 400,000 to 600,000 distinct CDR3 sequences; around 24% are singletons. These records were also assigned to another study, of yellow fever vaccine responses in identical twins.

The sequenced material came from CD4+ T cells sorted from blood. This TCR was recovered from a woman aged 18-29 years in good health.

The CDR3 sequence is CASSSGTTNTGELFF. The CDR3, as DNA: TGTGCCAGCAGTTCGGGGACTACCAACACCGGGGAGCTGTTTTTT. The rearrangement joins TRBV12-3 or TRBV12-4 to TRBJ2-2, with 7 nucleotides matching TRBD2. The ends lost 4 bases at V and 2 bases at J; junction bases unmatched: 4. This CDR3 has 15 amino acids.